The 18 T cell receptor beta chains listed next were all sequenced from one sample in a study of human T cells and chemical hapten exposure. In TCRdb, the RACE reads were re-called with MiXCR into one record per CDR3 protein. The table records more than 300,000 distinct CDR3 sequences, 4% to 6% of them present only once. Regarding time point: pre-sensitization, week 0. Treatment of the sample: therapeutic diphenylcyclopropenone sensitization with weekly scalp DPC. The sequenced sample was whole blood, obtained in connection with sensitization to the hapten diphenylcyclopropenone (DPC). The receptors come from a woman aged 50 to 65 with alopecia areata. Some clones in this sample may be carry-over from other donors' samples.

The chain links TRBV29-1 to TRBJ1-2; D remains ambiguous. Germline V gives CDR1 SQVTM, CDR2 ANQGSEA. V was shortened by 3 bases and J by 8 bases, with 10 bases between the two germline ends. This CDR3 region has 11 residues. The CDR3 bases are TGCAGCGTTGACGAAAGAAGGGGCTACACCTTC. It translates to CSVDERRGYTF. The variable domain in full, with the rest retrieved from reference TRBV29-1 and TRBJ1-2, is SAVISQKPSRDICQRGTSLTIQCQVDSQVTMMFWYRQQPGQSLTLIATANQGSEATYESGFVIDKFPISRPNLTFSTLTVSNMSPEDSSIYLCSVDERRGYTFGSGTRLTVV.

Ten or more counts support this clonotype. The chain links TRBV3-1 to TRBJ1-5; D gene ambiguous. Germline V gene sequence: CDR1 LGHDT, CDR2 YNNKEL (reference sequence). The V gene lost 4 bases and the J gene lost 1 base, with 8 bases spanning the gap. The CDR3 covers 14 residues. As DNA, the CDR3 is TGTGCCAGCAGCCGGGAACAAAGCAATCAGCCCCAGCATTTT. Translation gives CASSREQSNQPQHF.

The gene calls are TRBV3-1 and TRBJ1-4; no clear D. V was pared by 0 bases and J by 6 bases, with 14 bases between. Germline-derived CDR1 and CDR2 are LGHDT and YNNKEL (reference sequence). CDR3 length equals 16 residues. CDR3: CASSQDRKQPDEKLFF. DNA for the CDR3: TGTGCCAGCAGCCAAGATAGGAAACAGCCGGATGAAAAACTGTTTTTT.

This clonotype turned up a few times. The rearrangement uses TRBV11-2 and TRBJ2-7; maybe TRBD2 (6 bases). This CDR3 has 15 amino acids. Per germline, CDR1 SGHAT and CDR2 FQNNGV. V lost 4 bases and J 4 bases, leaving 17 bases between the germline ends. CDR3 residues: CASSYGGTFLYEQYF. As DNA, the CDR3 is TGTGCCAGCAGCTACGGCGGGACTTTCCTTTACGAGCAGTACTTC.

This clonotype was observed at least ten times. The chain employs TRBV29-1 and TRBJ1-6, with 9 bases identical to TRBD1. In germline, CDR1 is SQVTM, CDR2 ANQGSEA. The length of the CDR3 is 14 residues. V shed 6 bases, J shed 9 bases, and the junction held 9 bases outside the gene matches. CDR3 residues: CSVGTGTGSSPLHF. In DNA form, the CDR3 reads TGCAGCGTGGGGACCGGGACAGGGAGTTCACCCCTCCACTTT.

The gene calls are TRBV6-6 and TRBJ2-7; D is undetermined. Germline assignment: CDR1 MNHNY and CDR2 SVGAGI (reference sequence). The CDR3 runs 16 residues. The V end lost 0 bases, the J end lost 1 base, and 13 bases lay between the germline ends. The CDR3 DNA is TGTGCCAGCAGTTACTCGGCCAGGCAACTTTCCTACGAGCAGTACTTC. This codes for CASSYSARQLSYEQYF.

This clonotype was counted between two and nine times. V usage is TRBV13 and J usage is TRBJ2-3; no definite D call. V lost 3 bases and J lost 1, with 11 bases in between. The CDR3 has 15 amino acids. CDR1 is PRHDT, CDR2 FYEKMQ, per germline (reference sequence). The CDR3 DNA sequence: TGTGCCAGCAGCTTTTCCTCCAGAGGCACAGATACGCAGTATTTT. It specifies CASSFSSRGTDTQYF.

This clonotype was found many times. The CDR3 sequence: CASSLQGDKNIQYF. CDR3 coding DNA: TGCGCCAGCAGCTTACAGGGTGACAAAAACATTCAGTACTTC. This rearrangement joins TRBV5-1 to TRBJ2-4, with a possible D match to TRBD1 (6 bases). V shed 2 bases and J shed 3 bases, with 9 bases lying between them. The CDR3 totals 14 residues. Per the germline V gene, CDR1 is SGHRS and CDR2 is YFSETQ. The variable domain in full, completed from reference TRBV5-1 and TRBJ2-4, reads KAGVTQTPRYLIKTRGQQVTLSCSPISGHRSVSWYQQTPGQGLQFLFEYFSETQRNKGNFPGRFSGRQFSNSRSEMNVSTLELGDSALYLCASSLQGDKNIQYFGAGTRLSVL.

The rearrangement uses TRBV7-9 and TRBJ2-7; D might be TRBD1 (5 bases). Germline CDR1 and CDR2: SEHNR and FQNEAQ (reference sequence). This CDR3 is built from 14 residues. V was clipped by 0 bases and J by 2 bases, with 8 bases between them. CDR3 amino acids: CASSLAGRAYEQYF. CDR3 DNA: TGTGCCAGCAGCTTAGCGGGCAGGGCCTACGAGCAGTACTTC.

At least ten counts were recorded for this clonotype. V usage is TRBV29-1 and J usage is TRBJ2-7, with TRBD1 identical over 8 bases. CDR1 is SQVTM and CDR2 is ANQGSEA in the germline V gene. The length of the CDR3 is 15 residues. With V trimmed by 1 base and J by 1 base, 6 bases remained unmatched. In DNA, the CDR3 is TGCAGCGTTGAAGGATACAGGGGGACTTCCTACGAGCAGTACTTC. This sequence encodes CSVEGYRGTSYEQYF.

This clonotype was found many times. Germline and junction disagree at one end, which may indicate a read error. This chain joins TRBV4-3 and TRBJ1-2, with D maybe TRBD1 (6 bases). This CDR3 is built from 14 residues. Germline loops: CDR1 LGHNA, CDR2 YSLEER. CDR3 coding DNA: TGCGCCAGCAGTCAAGGGGGGCGAAGCTATGGCTACACCTTC. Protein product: CASSQGGRSYGYTF.

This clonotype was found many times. The CDR3 spells CASSPGELFF. As DNA, the CDR3 is TGTGCCAGCAGCCCCGGGGAGCTGTTTTTT. The V call is TRBV12-3 or TRBV12-4, the J call TRBJ2-2, with D uncertain. CDR3 length equals 10 residues. V lost 6 bases and J 6 bases, leaving 2 bases between the germline ends.

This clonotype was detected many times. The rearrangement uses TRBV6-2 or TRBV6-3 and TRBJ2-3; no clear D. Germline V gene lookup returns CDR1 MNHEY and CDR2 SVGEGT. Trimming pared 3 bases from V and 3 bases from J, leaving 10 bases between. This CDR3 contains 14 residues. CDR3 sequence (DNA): TGTGCCAGCAGTTATTCGAGACTGACAGATACGCAGTATTTT. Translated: CASSYSRLTDTQYF.

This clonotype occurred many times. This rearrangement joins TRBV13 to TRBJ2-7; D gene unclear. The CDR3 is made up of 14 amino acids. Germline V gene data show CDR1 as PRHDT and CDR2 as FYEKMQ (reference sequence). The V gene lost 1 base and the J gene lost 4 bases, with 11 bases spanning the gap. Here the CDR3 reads CASSLASDLYEQYF. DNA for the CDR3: TGTGCCAGCAGCTTAGCATCGGACCTGTACGAGCAGTACTTC.

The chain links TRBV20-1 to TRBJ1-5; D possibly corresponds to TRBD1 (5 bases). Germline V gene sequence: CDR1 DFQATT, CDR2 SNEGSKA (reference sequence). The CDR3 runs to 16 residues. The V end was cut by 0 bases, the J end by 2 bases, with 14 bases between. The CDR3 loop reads CSARDSALGGNQPQHF. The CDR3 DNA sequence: TGCAGTGCTAGAGATTCCGCGCTGGGGGGCAATCAGCCCCAGCATTTT.

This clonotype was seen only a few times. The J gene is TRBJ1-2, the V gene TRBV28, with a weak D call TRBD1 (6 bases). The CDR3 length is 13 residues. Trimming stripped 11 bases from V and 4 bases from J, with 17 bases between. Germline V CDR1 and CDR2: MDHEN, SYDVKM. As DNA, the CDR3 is TGTGCCGCAGGACCGGGGGCCAGCTATGGCTACACCTTC. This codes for CAAGPGASYGYTF.

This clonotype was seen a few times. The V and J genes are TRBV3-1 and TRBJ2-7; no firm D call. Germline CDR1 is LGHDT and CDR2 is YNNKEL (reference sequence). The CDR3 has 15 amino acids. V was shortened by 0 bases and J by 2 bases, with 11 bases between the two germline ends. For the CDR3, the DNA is TGTGCCAGCAGCCAAGACCCCGGACGCACCTACGAGCAGTACTTC. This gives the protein CASSQDPGRTYEQYF.

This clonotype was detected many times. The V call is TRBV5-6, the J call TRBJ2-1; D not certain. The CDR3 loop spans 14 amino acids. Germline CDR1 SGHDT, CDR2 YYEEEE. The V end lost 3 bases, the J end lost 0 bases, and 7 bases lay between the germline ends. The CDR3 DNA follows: TGTGCCAGCAGCTCCCAAGCCTCCTACAATGAGCAGTTCTTC. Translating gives CASSSQASYNEQFF.